This TCR beta chain was identified during a study of cytomegalovirus exposure and HLA in healthy donors. For the study at large: HLA-typed donors were the source of approximately 85 million unique TCRs held in an early data release.

On this clone itself: No antigen is known for it.

V was pared by 3 bases and J by 3 bases, with 8 bases between. CDR1 is SGHAT and CDR2 is FQNNGV in the germline V gene. This CDR3 comprises 13 residues. The study ran its PCR with 60 Vbeta and 13 Jbeta primers. Clones were sequenced by immunoSEQ multiplex PCR, and TCRdb holds only the in-frame ones, with some missing. This sample has approximately 160,000 clones, with roughly 82% found just once. Overall study results and limits: Prediction of most subjects' HLA-A and HLA-B alleles by TCR beta sequences was reportedly accurate. In an earlier analysis, about 87% or about 30%: the productive usage of most TCR beta V segments. Confirmation in vitro established that a few CMV-associated chains were specific for CMV antigens.

The source is a man aged 25-45 years in good health and CMV-seropositive. What was sequenced was PBMCs. V is TRBV11-2 and J is TRBJ2-5; D is unclear. The CDR3 bases are TGTGCCAGCAGCTTCGATAGAGAAGAGACCCAGTACTTC. It is translated as CASSFDREETQYF. Full variable domain (rest looked up from reference TRBV11-2 and TRBJ2-5): EAGVAQSPRYKIIEKRQSVAFWCNPISGHATLYWYQQILGQGPKLLIQFQNNGVVDDSQLPKDRFSAERLKGVDSTLKIQPAKLEDSAVYLCASSFDREETQYFGPGTRLLVL.